These 24 T cell receptor beta chains share one sample of origin, sequenced in a study of cytomegalovirus exposure and HLA in healthy donors. The PCR had 60 Vbeta and 13 Jbeta primers. Libraries were prepared by immunoSEQ multiplex PCR; TCRdb keeps only in-frame clonotypes and omits some of them. The data show fewer than 250,000 clones, more than 60% seen once. The source material was PBMCs. The source is a woman aged 25 to 45 in good health and CMV-seronegative.

This sequence joins TRBV19 and TRBJ2-5; the D gene is possibly TRBD1 (6 bases). The V end lost 10 bases, the J end lost 5 bases, and 14 bases lay between the germline ends. CDR1 is LNHDA, CDR2 SQIVND, per germline (reference sequence). This CDR3 spans 12 amino acids. DNA for the CDR3: TGTGCCACCTGGGGGCCTGGGGAGACCCAGTACTTC. Its protein product is CATWGPGETQYF.

V and J are TRBV5-5 and TRBJ2-2; 13 nucleotides match TRBD2. Germline values: CDR1 SGHKS, CDR2 YYEKEE (reference sequence). V was pared by 3 bases and J by 4 bases, with 6 bases of the junction left unmatched. This CDR3 has 17 residues. CDR3 coding DNA: TGTGCCAGCAGCTCCCACTGGACTAGCGGGAGCACCGGGGAGCTGTTTTTT. This codes for CASSSHWTSGSTGELFF. The full variable domain, rest sourced from reference TRBV5-5 and TRBJ2-2, is DAGVTQSPTHLIKTRGQQVTLRCSPISGHKSVSWYQQVLGQGPQFIFQYYEKEERGRGNFPDRFSARQFPNYSSELNVNALLLGDSALYLCASSSHWTSGSTGELFFGEGSRLTVL.

V usage is TRBV21-1 and J usage is TRBJ2-7; the table calls TRBD2, which could not be checked here. TRBV21-1 corresponds to a pseudogene. This CDR3 contains 16 residues. The CDR3 DNA reads as TGTGCCAGCAGCAGAAGCCGACTAGCGGGTAACTACGAGCAGTACTTC. Translation gives CASSRSRLAGNYEQYF.

Points on this clone: A read error may produce the germline difference seen at one junction end. The chain combines TRBV7-9 with TRBJ1-5; a weak D match, TRBD1 (5 bases). The CDR3 contains 14 residues. Germline V gene sequence: CDR1 SEHNR, CDR2 FQNEAQ (reference sequence). The CDR3 is CSSSLDGGNQPQNF. DNA of the CDR3: TGTTCCAGCAGCTTAGATGGGGGGAATCAGCCCCAGAATTTT. The full variable domain, its missing parts supplied by reference TRBV7-9 and TRBJ1-5, is DTGVSQNPRHKITKRGQNVTFRCDPISEHNRLYWYRQTLGQGPEFLTYFQNEAQLEKSRLLSDRFSAERPKGSFSTLEIQRTEQGDSAMYLCSSSLDGGNQPQNFGDGTRLSIL.

The V call is TRBV27, the J call TRBJ1-2, with TRBD1 as a possible D gene (6 bases). V lost 5 bases, J lost 4 bases, and 11 bases lay in between. CDR1 and CDR2 from the germline V gene are MNHEY and SMNVEV (reference sequence). The CDR3 consists of 13 residues. The CDR3 DNA reads TGTGCCAGCAGTCCAGGGGCGGCCTATGGCTACACCTTC. Protein product: CASSPGAAYGYTF.

This clone was picked up a small number of times. The chain joins TRBV7-6 to TRBJ2-1; TRBD2 matches at 7 bases. Trimming at V came to 6 bases and at J to 6 bases, leaving 8 bases not matched to a gene. The CDR3 has 14 amino acids. The V gene's germline CDR1 is SGHVS and CDR2 FNYEAQ. CDR3 nucleotides: TGTGCCAGCAGATCCGGAGCGGGACCCAATGAGCAGTTCTTC. Translated, it gives CASRSGAGPNEQFF.

The genes are TRBV11-3 and TRBJ2-3; TRBD1 agrees at 7 bases. Germline CDR1 SGHNT, CDR2 YENEEA. V dropped 4 bases and J dropped 4; count of bases not matched to a gene: 5. CDR3 length: 14 amino acids. CDR3 sequence reads: CASSYRDSPDTQYF. The CDR3 nucleotides read TGTGCCAGCAGCTACCGGGACAGCCCAGATACGCAGTATTTT.

The gene calls are TRBV7-3 and TRBJ1-3; D is undetermined. Deletions cut 5 bases from V and 4 bases from J, with 9 bases between. The CDR3 totals 13 residues. The germline gives CDR1 SGHTA, CDR2 FQGTGA. CDR3 sequence: CASSPGLGNTIYF. Here the CDR3 DNA reads TGTGCCAGCAGCCCCGGGTTGGGAAACACCATATATTTT.

The V call is TRBV6-5, the J call TRBJ2-7, with TRBD2 as a possible D gene (6 bases). The CDR3 is made up of 16 amino acids. V was pared by 2 bases and J by 2 bases, with 16 bases between. Germline V lookup: CDR1 MNHEY, CDR2 SVGAGI. The CDR3, as DNA: TGTGCCAGCAGTTACGCCTCTAGCGTAATACCCTACGAGCAGTACTTC. This sequence encodes CASSYASSVIPYEQYF.

This chain links TRBV5-1 with TRBJ2-2, with D perhaps matching TRBD1 (6 bases). CDR1 is SGHRS and CDR2 is YFSETQ in the germline V gene. The V and J ends lost 6 bases and 7 bases respectively, with 19 bases between them. The CDR3 runs to 15 residues. CDR3 nucleotide sequence: TGCGCCAGCAAACCCATGGACAGCCCTAACGGGGAGCTGTTTTTT. The encoded protein is CASKPMDSPNGELFF.

This chain links TRBV21-1 with TRBJ2-1; the table's D call, TRBD1, has no DNA check behind it. TRBV21-1 is shown as a pseudogene. The CDR3 contains 14 residues. The CDR3 reads CASSKVGFPNEQFF. CDR3 bases: TGTGCCAGCAGCAAAGTGGGCTTCCCAAATGAGCAGTTCTTC.

The rearrangement joins TRBV4-2 to TRBJ2-1; 13 positions match TRBD2. The germline V gene has CDR1 LGHNA and CDR2 YNFKEQ. V lost 10 bases to trimming and J lost 7 bases; unmatched junction nucleotides: 13. CDR3 length equals 16 residues. The CDR3 is CATSQPPGLAGNEQFF. The CDR3 DNA reads TGTGCCACTAGCCAACCGCCGGGACTAGCGGGAAATGAGCAGTTCTTC.

The chain carries TRBV19 and TRBJ1-5; D uncertain. CDR3 length equals 17 residues. Germline CDR1 and CDR2: LNHDA and SQIVND (reference sequence). V was trimmed by 3 bases and J by 0 bases, leaving 15 bases between them. CDR3 nucleotides: TGTGCCAGTAGTATTTTCTCCCCAATCTATAGCAATCAGCCCCAGCATTTT. Amino acids: CASSIFSPIYSNQPQHF.

The chain links TRBV6-1 to TRBJ2-1, with 11 nucleotides matching TRBD2. Trimming cost V 6 bases and J 8 bases; bases outside gene matches: 6. The CDR3 contains 14 residues. Per the germline V gene, CDR1 is MNHNS and CDR2 is SASEGT. The CDR3 DNA reads TGTGCCAGCAGCCTTAGCGGGGGGGCCCATGAGCAGTTCTTC. Protein sequence: CASSLSGGAHEQFF.

This chain connects TRBV2 to TRBJ1-4, with D unclear. The germline V and J ends were trimmed by 5 bases and 3 bases, with 10 bases remaining between them. Germline loops: CDR1 SNHLY, CDR2 FYNNEI. This CDR3 is built from 14 residues. The CDR3 sequence: CASSPISANEKLFF. As DNA, the CDR3 is TGTGCCAGCAGTCCCATTAGCGCTAATGAAAAACTGTTTTTT.

This rearrangement joins TRBV5-6 to TRBJ1-2; 7 bases match TRBD1. Trimming at V came to 5 bases and at J to 4 bases, leaving 5 bases not matched to a gene. CDR1 is SGHDT and CDR2 is YYEEEE in the germline V gene. The CDR3 runs 13 residues. The CDR3 is CASSVGQFYGYTF. The CDR3 bases are TGTGCCAGCAGTGTGGGACAGTTCTATGGCTACACCTTC.

The chain recombines TRBV5-1 with TRBJ2-1; a weak D match, TRBD2 (6 bases). The CDR3 has 15 amino acids. Germline V CDR1 and CDR2: SGHRS, YFSETQ. Trimming removed 3 bases from V and 4 bases from J, with 14 bases in between. As DNA, the CDR3 is TGCGCCAGCAGCTCCCTGGGGGGAGATTACAATGAGCAGTTCTTC. This sequence encodes CASSSLGGDYNEQFF.

This clone was counted a few times. The chain joins TRBV30 to TRBJ2-2; weak D call: TRBD1 (6 bases). Germline V gene sequence: CDR1 GTSNPN, CDR2 SVGIG (reference sequence). Trimming pared 3 bases from V and 5 bases from J, leaving 13 bases between. There are 14 residues in the CDR3. The CDR3 is CAWSLGGRTGELFF. The CDR3 DNA follows: TGTGCCTGGAGCCTAGGGGGACGGACCGGGGAGCTGTTTTTT.

This clone has just one count. The V call is TRBV19, the J call TRBJ1-1; D might be TRBD1 (5 bases). Looked up from germline, CDR1 is LNHDA and CDR2 is SQIVND (reference sequence). The CDR3 has 14 residues. V lost 4 bases, J lost 5 bases, and 14 bases lay in between. The CDR3 DNA reads TGTGCCAGTAGTAGGGGGAGGGAGGGGACTGAAGCTTTCTTT. Its protein product is CASSRGREGTEAFF.

The V and J genes are TRBV19 and TRBJ2-2; a weak D match, TRBD2 (5 bases). CDR1 is LNHDA and CDR2 is SQIVND in the germline V gene (reference sequence). Trimming pared 8 bases from V and 8 bases from J, leaving 21 bases between. The CDR3 runs to 15 residues. This CDR3 is CASSPIGGWLGELFF. CDR3 in DNA: TGTGCCAGTTCCCCCATTGGAGGCTGGCTAGGGGAGCTGTTTTTT. Full variable domain (rest looked up from reference TRBV19 and TRBJ2-2): DGGITQSPKYLFRKEGQNVTLSCEQNLNHDAMYWYRQDPGQGLRLIYYSQIVNDFQKGDIAEGYSVSREKKESFPLTVTSAQKNPTAFYLCASSPIGGWLGELFFGEGSRLTVL.

This clone was counted a few times. V and J are TRBV5-1 and TRBJ1-1; D might be TRBD1 (5 bases). This CDR3 comprises 12 residues. V was trimmed by 5 bases and J by 3 bases, leaving 8 bases between them. Germline V CDR1 and CDR2: SGHRS, YFSETQ. CDR3 sequence (DNA): TGCGCCAGCAGATTAGGGGACACTGAAGCTTTCTTT. Translating gives CASRLGDTEAFF.

V gene TRBV6-1 combines with J gene TRBJ1-2; D perhaps matches TRBD1 (5 bases). Trimming stripped 1 base from V and 4 bases from J, with 19 bases between. The CDR3 runs to 17 residues. The germline V gene encodes CDR1 MNHNS and CDR2 SASEGT. The CDR3 sequence: CASSEDILGGEGYGYTF. The DNA of the CDR3 is TGTGCCAGCAGTGAAGATATACTCGGAGGGGAAGGCTATGGCTACACCTTC.

The rearrangement uses TRBV5-6 and TRBJ1-6, with D tentatively TRBD1 (6 bases). There are 15 residues in the CDR3. Germline assignment: CDR1 SGHDT and CDR2 YYEEEE. Trimming took off 0 bases at V and 10 bases at J, with 14 bases between the two ends. CDR3 in amino acids: CASSLEVGARSPLHF. CDR3 nucleotides: TGTGCCAGCAGCTTGGAGGTGGGGGCTAGGTCACCCCTCCACTTT.

This clone was detected many times. The chain has TRBV7-3 and TRBJ1-1; D is unresolved. Trimming took 5 bases from V and 1 from J, leaving 11 bases between them. The CDR3 is 14 residues long. Looked up from germline, CDR1 is SGHTA and CDR2 is FQGTGA. CDR3 nucleotides: TGTGCCAGCAGCCTTCTCCCGGGGAACACTGAAGCTTTCTTT. This gives the protein CASSLLPGNTEAFF.